This T cell receptor (beta chain) originates from a study of cytomegalovirus exposure and HLA in healthy donors. As regards this clone: As yet, its antigen is unknown.

Trimming stripped 2 bases from V and 4 bases from J, with 13 bases between. This CDR3 comprises 15 residues. CDR1 is SGHTS, CDR2 YDEGEE, per germline. Study-wide findings and caveats: Cytomegalovirus status, reportedly, was diagnosed with high specificity and sensitivity by the classifier. For most TCR beta V segments, an earlier analysis put the productive rate at about 90% or about 30% of the time.

The PCR contained 60 Vbeta and 13 Jbeta primers. Repertoires were generated with immunoSEQ multiplex PCR, while TCRdb's copy carries only in-frame clones and drops some. The sample data list approximately 45,000 clones. The origin of this receptor is a male donor in good health and CMV-seronegative. The sequencing sample was made of PBMCs. This chain connects TRBV5-8 to TRBJ1-5; maybe TRBD1 (6 bases). In DNA form, the CDR3 reads TGTGCCAGCAGCTTATTCGACAGGAGAAATCAGCCCCAGCATTTT. This sequence encodes CASSLFDRRNQPQHF.